Each of the 30 T cell receptor beta chains below was sequenced from the same sample in a study of blood T cell repertoires in COVID-19 (dated by TCRdb to the early 2020s). Preparation of the library involved the immunoSEQ multiplex PCR assay. Not all clones reach the TCRdb copy of this immuneACCESS table, which keeps in-frame sequences only. Checked studies attribute under half of the gap to unresolved V genes and leave the rest unexplained. The sample profile shows 250,000 to 300,000 clones; around 81% of them were found once. The ten largest clones add up to 2.5% to 3% of the sample. The sequenced sample consisted of peripheral blood. The receptors were sampled from a woman aged 55-70 years with active or convalescent COVID-19.

The chain combines TRBV3-1 (or the pseudogene TRBV3-2) with TRBJ2-1; 7 nucleotides match TRBD2. There are 15 residues in the CDR3. Germline V gene data show CDR1 as LGHDT and CDR2 as YNNKEL (reference sequence). J was trimmed by 0 bases and V by 4 bases; bases with no gene match: 3. The CDR3 region is CASSRAGVSYNEQFF. For the CDR3, the DNA is TGTGCCAGCAGCCGCGCGGGGGTCTCCTACAATGAGCAGTTCTTC.

This clone was found once. The CDR3 DNA reads TGTGCCAGCAGGGGACAGACCAATCAGCCCCAGCATTTT. It translates to CASRGQTNQPQHF. The J gene is TRBJ1-5, the V gene TRBV9; 7 bases line up with TRBD1. This CDR3 is built from 13 residues. Germline V gives CDR1 SGDLS, CDR2 YYNGEE. Unmatched junction bases numbered 2, after V lost 5 bases and J lost 3 bases.

This chain joins TRBV4-3 and TRBJ2-3; tentative D call: TRBD2 (7 bases). V lost 0 bases, J lost 1 base, and 17 bases lay in between. Germline V lookup: CDR1 LGHNA, CDR2 YSLEER. The CDR3 consists of 18 residues. The CDR3 sequence is CASSQDDVGGGRTDTQYF. The CDR3 DNA sequence: TGCGCCAGCAGCCAAGATGACGTAGGGGGGGGCCGCACAGATACGCAGTATTTT.

CDR3 loop: CASSVGSGATDTQYF. The CDR3 DNA reads TGTGCCAGCAGCGTAGGAAGCGGGGCCACAGATACGCAGTATTTT. The chain joins TRBV9 to TRBJ2-3; 7 bases are shared with TRBD2. The germline V gene encodes CDR1 SGDLS and CDR2 YYNGEE. V gave up 0 bases and J gave up 2 bases; unmatched junction bases: 3. The CDR3 consists of 15 residues.

V usage is TRBV14 and J usage is TRBJ2-5, with D possibly TRBD2 on 5 matching bases. Trimming removed 4 bases at V and 5 bases at J, with 14 bases between. The CDR3 runs to 14 residues. CDR1 and CDR2 from the germline V gene are SGHDN and FVKESK. CDR3 DNA sequence: TGTGCCAGCAGCCCGAGGGCCGCGAGGGAGACCCAGTACTTC. Its translation is CASSPRAARETQYF.

The genes are TRBV10-3 and TRBJ2-1; D gene unclear. V gave up 4 bases and J gave up 8 bases, with 15 bases separating them. The CDR3 extends over 14 amino acids. CDR1 is ENHRY and CDR2 is SYGVKD in the germline V gene. The CDR3 sequence: CAISVLERYDEQFF. The CDR3 bases are TGTGCCATCAGTGTATTAGAGAGGTACGATGAGCAGTTCTTC.

The chain recombines TRBV9 with TRBJ2-4, with TRBD2 identical over 7 bases. CDR1 is SGDLS and CDR2 is YYNGEE in the germline V gene. The J segment lost 7 bases and the V segment lost 3 bases, leaving 10 bases of the junction unmatched. The CDR3 runs to 15 residues. CDR3 nucleotide sequence: TGTGCCAGCAGCGCCTCCGGGACTACATCCAACATTCAGTACTTC. Protein product: CASSASGTTSNIQYF.

The gene calls are TRBV7-9 and TRBJ2-3; D may be TRBD1 (5 bases). The V gene's germline CDR1 is SEHNR and CDR2 FQNEAQ (reference sequence). The CDR3 has 13 residues. Trimming left V 6 bases short and J 5 bases short, with 12 bases between. Here the CDR3 DNA reads TGTGCCAGCAGTTTTACCACAGGAGATACGCAGTATTTT. Protein sequence: CASSFTTGDTQYF.

The V and J genes are TRBV12-3 or TRBV12-4 and TRBJ2-5, with a possible D match to TRBD2 (6 bases). The CDR3 extends over 12 amino acids. Trimming cost V 3 bases and J 5 bases, with 7 bases left between them. The CDR3 DNA reads TGTGCCAGCAGTTTTGGGGGGGAGACCCAGTACTTC. Translated, it gives CASSFGGETQYF.

The J gene is TRBJ2-4, the V gene TRBV7-2; TRBD1 matches at 8 bases. The CDR3 loop spans 14 amino acids. Germline trimming cut 5 bases from V and 9 bases from J; bases unmatched to any gene: 9. The germline gives CDR1 SGHTA, CDR2 FQGNSA. CDR3 region: CASSPRQGPSIQYF. As DNA, the CDR3 is TGTGCCAGCAGCCCCCGACAGGGGCCAAGCATTCAGTACTTC.

This clone was counted ten times or more. V gene TRBV9 combines with J gene TRBJ2-1; 9 nucleotides align to TRBD2. This CDR3 comprises 14 residues. Germline V lookup: CDR1 SGDLS, CDR2 YYNGEE. Unmatched junction bases numbered 4, after V lost 3 bases and J lost 6 bases. CDR3 DNA sequence: TGTGCCAGCAGCGGGCGGGAGGGGGTCAATGAGCAGTTCTTC. Translated, it gives CASSGREGVNEQFF.

The V and J genes are TRBV11-2 and TRBJ2-5, with D perhaps TRBD2 (6 bases). This CDR3 has 14 residues. Germline V gene lookup returns CDR1 SGHAT and CDR2 FQNNGV. With 3 bases removed from V and 5 bases from J, the gap between germline ends came to 13 bases. Here the CDR3 DNA reads TGTGCCAGCAGCTTCCGGGCAGGGAGGGAGACCCAGTACTTC. Translated: CASSFRAGRETQYF.

DNA of the CDR3: TGTGCCATCAGCTTGGGACAGGGGGTAGGAGACGAGCAGTACTTC. Protein: CAISLGQGVGDEQYF. This chain links TRBV10-3 with TRBJ2-7, with 11 bases fitting TRBD1. The CDR3 length is 15 residues. With 6 bases clipped from V and 5 bases from J, the junction kept 9 bases outside the gene matches. CDR1 and CDR2 (germline): ENHRY, SYGVKD.

V usage is TRBV7-3 and J usage is TRBJ2-1; 7 bases are a match to TRBD2. The CDR3 totals 12 residues. The V segment lost 4 bases and the J segment 13 bases; nucleotides outside the gene matches: 7. Germline V gene lookup returns CDR1 SGHTA and CDR2 FQGTGA. The CDR3 sequence: CASSSQRGGQFF. The CDR3 nucleotides read TGTGCCAGCAGCTCTCAGCGGGGCGGCCAGTTCTTC.

The chain carries TRBV5-1 and TRBJ2-1; D possibly corresponds to TRBD1 (7 bases). The CDR3 spans 13 residues. The germline V and J ends were trimmed by 7 bases and 5 bases, with 13 bases remaining between them. The germline V gene has CDR1 SGHRS and CDR2 YFSETQ. The CDR3 protein is CASQGGNDNEQFF. The CDR3 region has the DNA TGCGCCAGCCAGGGGGGTAACGACAATGAGCAGTTCTTC.

The V call is TRBV10-1, the J call TRBJ2-3, with TRBD2 matching over 7 bases. Germline CDR1 and CDR2: WNHNN and SYGVQD (reference sequence). With 1 base clipped from V and 2 bases from J, the junction kept 9 bases outside the gene matches. This CDR3 is built from 17 residues. CDR3 in DNA: TGCGCCAGCAGTGAGTGGCCTAGCGGCCTCCACACAGATACGCAGTATTTT. Its translation: CASSEWPSGLHTDTQYF.

The J gene is TRBJ2-7, the V gene TRBV15; 10 bases line up with TRBD2. The trim removed 5 bases at V and 0 bases at J, leaving 1 base unmatched. Germline loops: CDR1 LNHNV, CDR2 YYDKDF (reference sequence). The CDR3 is 14 amino acids. The CDR3 reads CATSPSGGSYEQYF. CDR3 sequence (DNA): TGTGCCACCAGCCCTAGCGGGGGCTCCTACGAGCAGTACTTC.

This chain links TRBV5-1 with TRBJ2-7; D is undetermined. Trimming took 0 bases from V and 0 from J, leaving 7 bases between them. The CDR3 is made up of 14 amino acids. The V gene's germline CDR1 is SGHRS and CDR2 YFSETQ. CDR3 in DNA: TGCGCCAGCAGCTTGGGGTACTACTCCTACGAGCAGTACTTC. Protein: CASSLGYYSYEQYF.

V usage is TRBV18 and J usage is TRBJ1-1; 8 bases are a match to TRBD1. CDR1 is KGHSH, CDR2 LQKENI, per germline. The ends lost 8 bases at V and 0 bases at J; junction bases unmatched: 14. The CDR3 runs to 17 residues. The CDR3: CASTGSGGKGMNTEAFF. The CDR3 coding sequence is TGTGCCAGCACGGGATCAGGGGGCAAGGGCATGAACACTGAAGCTTTCTTT.

J is TRBJ2-7 and V is TRBV7-3, with 9 bases lining up with TRBD2. Germline V gene data show CDR1 as SGHTA and CDR2 as FQGTGA. CDR3 length: 16 residues. Trimming cost V 5 bases and J 2 bases; bases outside gene matches: 10. The CDR3 is CASSISTSGPAYEQYF. CDR3 bases: TGTGCCAGCAGCATCTCGACTAGCGGTCCAGCCTACGAGCAGTACTTC.

The CDR3 DNA reads TGTGCCAGCAGGCGAGGTGTGAACACCGGGGAGCTGTTTTTT. Its protein product is CASRRGVNTGELFF. This rearrangement joins TRBV11-3 to TRBJ2-2; the D is unclear. Germline V gene data show CDR1 as SGHNT and CDR2 as YENEEA. The V end lost 6 bases, the J end lost 1 base, and 9 bases lay between the germline ends. The CDR3 is 14 residues long.

The chain links TRBV10-1 to TRBJ2-3; tentatively, D is TRBD1 (6 bases). The CDR3 loop spans 16 amino acids. Germline lookup yields CDR1 WNHNN and CDR2 SYGVQD (reference sequence). The germline V and J ends were trimmed by 7 bases and 3 bases, with 20 bases remaining between them. CDR3 coding DNA: TGCGCCAGCATCCGACCCGGGGCCGACAGGACAGATACGCAGTATTTT. Protein sequence: CASIRPGADRTDTQYF.

The table lists this clone with a count of one. This chain connects TRBV7-3 to TRBJ1-1, with D unresolved. Germline loops: CDR1 SGHTA, CDR2 FQGTGA. The CDR3 runs to 13 residues. Trimming took off 2 bases at V and 0 bases at J, with 4 bases between the two ends. CDR3 loop: CASSLELNTEAFF. For the CDR3, the DNA is TGTGCCAGCAGCTTAGAGCTGAACACTGAAGCTTTCTTT. The complete variable domain, with remaining parts taken from reference TRBV7-3 and TRBJ1-1, reads GAGVSQTPSNKVTEKGKYVELRCDPISGHTALYWYRQSLGQGPEFLIYFQGTGAADDSGLPNDRFFAVRPEGSVSTLKIQRTERGDSAVYLCASSLELNTEAFFGQGTRLTVV.

The chain combines TRBV10-3 with TRBJ1-5; no firm D call. The CDR3 length is 15 residues. V lost 0 bases to trimming and J lost 6 bases, with 12 bases between them. Germline CDR1 ENHRY, CDR2 SYGVKD. The CDR3 sequence is CAISESEATPQPQHF. DNA for the CDR3: TGTGCCATCAGTGAGTCTGAGGCGACCCCTCAGCCCCAGCATTTT.

This clone was observed a handful of times. The chain combines TRBV9 with TRBJ2-7; D may be TRBD2 (7 bases). Germline V CDR1 and CDR2: SGDLS, YYNGEE. The germline V and J ends were trimmed by 0 bases and 3 bases, with 13 bases remaining between them. The CDR3 runs 15 residues. CDR3 sequence reads: CASSVGGGANYEQYF. The CDR3 DNA sequence: TGTGCCAGCAGCGTAGGAGGGGGGGCGAACTACGAGCAGTACTTC.

To note about this clone: This may arise from a read error, as a much more abundant clone is one base away. The chain uses TRBV7-2 and TRBJ1-2; 8 bases line up with TRBD1. The V gene end was trimmed by 5 bases and the J gene end by 1 base; junction bases not matched to a gene: 3. The CDR3 runs 14 residues. Per germline, CDR1 SGHTA and CDR2 FQGNSA. The CDR3 loop reads CASSPGQGNYGYTF. The CDR3 bases are TGTGCCAGCAGCCCCGGACAGGGTAACTATGGCTACACCTTC.

The genes are TRBV29-1 and TRBJ1-4; D is ambiguous. CDR3 length: 13 amino acids. Germline values: CDR1 SQVTM, CDR2 ANQGSEA. The chain's CDR3 is CTISRGLNEKLFF. CDR3 in DNA: TGCACCATTAGTCGAGGCTTGAATGAAAAACTGTTTTTT.

This clone has just a few counts. J is TRBJ1-2 and V is TRBV5-5; 10 nucleotides match TRBD1. The ends lost 4 bases at V and 4 bases at J; junction bases unmatched: 7. From germline, CDR1 is SGHKS and CDR2 YYEKEE (reference sequence). This CDR3 contains 15 residues. In nucleotides, the CDR3 is TGTGCCAGCAGCACCTTGACAGGGGGCCTCTATGGCTACACCTTC. It is translated as CASSTLTGGLYGYTF.

The genes are TRBV9 and TRBJ2-1; 8 bases are shared with TRBD2. The CDR3 totals 16 residues. Germline V gene data show CDR1 as SGDLS and CDR2 as YYNGEE. J lost 0 bases, V lost 3 bases, and 5 bases had no gene match. The CDR3 loop is CASSGTSSSSYNEQFF. The CDR3 nucleotides read TGTGCCAGCAGCGGGACTAGCTCCAGCTCCTACAATGAGCAGTTCTTC. The entire variable domain, with the rest obtained from reference TRBV9 and TRBJ2-1, is as follows: DSGVTQTPKHLITATGQRVTLRCSPRSGDLSVYWYQQSLDQGLQFLIQYYNGEERAKGNILERFSAQQFPDLHSELNLSSLELGDSALYFCASSGTSSSSYNEQFFGPGTRLTVL.

This chain joins TRBV20-1 and TRBJ1-2; no reliable D call. Germline CDR1 reads DFQATT; CDR2 reads SNEGSKA (reference sequence). This CDR3 contains 11 residues. The V and J ends lost 5 bases and 4 bases respectively, with 8 bases between them. The CDR3 DNA reads TGCAGTGCTGCCGGGTCCTATGGCTACACCTTC. Its protein product is CSAAGSYGYTF.